These 15 T cell receptor beta chains came from one sample sequenced in a study of regulatory dendritic cells for organ transplantation. The assay was immunoSEQ multiplex PCR, and TCRdb's table has in-frame clones only and misses some. The sample holds 35,000 to 40,000 clones; about 90% are singletons and the top ten take around 0.12%. The sequenced sample consisted of naive CD8+ T cells from blood. Described subset: CD45RA+ naive T cells. Receptor source: a human donor in good health.

V gene TRBV30 combines with J gene TRBJ2-2, with D perhaps matching TRBD1 or TRBD2 (5 bases each). This CDR3 comprises 14 residues. CDR1 is GTSNPN, CDR2 SVGIG, per germline (reference sequence). Trimming stripped 2 bases from V and 5 bases from J, with 12 bases between. The CDR3 loop reads CAWSLDGTTGELFF. The CDR3 DNA is TGTGCCTGGAGTCTTGACGGGACGACCGGGGAGCTGTTTTTT.

The rearrangement links TRBV4-1 to TRBJ2-1, with D unresolved. Per germline, CDR1 MGHRA and CDR2 YSYEKL. This CDR3 has 14 residues. V gave up 1 base and J gave up 4 bases, with 8 bases separating them. CDR3 loop: CASSQGGRYNEQFF. The DNA of the CDR3 is TGCGCCAGCAGCCAAGGTGGTAGGTACAATGAGCAGTTCTTC.

The genes are TRBV29-1 and TRBJ1-2, with 7 nucleotides matching TRBD1. The germline V gene has CDR1 SQVTM and CDR2 ANQGSEA. This CDR3 is 19 amino acids long. J was trimmed by 7 bases and V by 3 bases; bases with no gene match: 26. CDR3 region: CSVDRTDRVTIPAGSGYTF. The CDR3 DNA follows: TGCAGCGTTGACCGAACCGACAGGGTAACCATCCCCGCTGGTAGTGGCTACACCTTC.

The V call is TRBV18, the J call TRBJ1-5; a possible D gene is TRBD1 (6 bases). Between the trimmed V and J ends, which lost 2 bases and 7 bases, there was a span of 15 bases. The germline V gene has CDR1 KGHSH and CDR2 LQKENI. This CDR3 has 15 residues. In DNA, the CDR3 is TGTGCCAGCTCACCAGGGGGCTTGGGGTACCAGCCCCAGCATTTT. It encodes CASSPGGLGYQPQHF.

The table lists this clone with a count of one. This chain links TRBV29-1 with TRBJ2-1, with D maybe TRBD2 (5 bases). V was cut by 0 bases and J by 6 bases, with 15 bases left in between. CDR3 length: 15 amino acids. Germline CDR1 SQVTM, CDR2 ANQGSEA. The CDR3 spells CSVEDLAGRGNEQFF. The CDR3 DNA reads as TGCAGCGTTGAAGATCTTGCGGGTCGAGGCAATGAGCAGTTCTTC.

The chain has TRBV28 and TRBJ2-7; 12 bases match TRBD2. Germline V gene lookup returns CDR1 MDHEN and CDR2 SYDVKM. J gave up 2 bases and V 6 bases, and 2 bases lay outside the gene matches. This CDR3 has 14 amino acids. The CDR3 DNA sequence: TGTGCCAGCAGCCGACTAGCGGGGGCCTACGAGCAGTACTTC. Protein product: CASSRLAGAYEQYF.

The V gene is TRBV5-6, the J gene TRBJ1-1; possible D gene TRBD1, 5 bases. This CDR3 region has 13 residues. Germline V gene lookup returns CDR1 SGHDT and CDR2 YYEEEE. The V and J ends lost 2 bases and 3 bases respectively, with 8 bases between them. As DNA, the CDR3 is TGTGCCAGCAGCTTCCCAGGGCACACTGAAGCTTTCTTT. Translated, it gives CASSFPGHTEAFF.

The chain uses TRBV6-1 and TRBJ1-1, with TRBD1 identical over 9 bases. The CDR3 has 17 residues. V lost 0 bases and J lost 3; bases outside the gene matches: 8. Germline CDR1 and CDR2: MNHNS and SASEGT. Written as DNA, the CDR3 is TGTGCCAGCAGTGAAGCGTGGGACAGGGCTTTTGACACTGAAGCTTTCTTT. This sequence encodes CASSEAWDRAFDTEAFF.

This clone was counted a single time. The chain combines TRBV4-1 with TRBJ1-5, with D perhaps TRBD1 (5 bases). The CDR3 sequence is 17 residues long. From germline, CDR1 is MGHRA and CDR2 YSYEKL. V was trimmed by 3 bases and J by 5 bases, leaving 20 bases between them. The CDR3: CASSHVVVDRTYQPQHF. As DNA, the CDR3 is TGCGCCAGCAGCCATGTCGTGGTTGACAGAACGTATCAGCCCCAGCATTTT.

This clone was observed a single time. The rearrangement uses TRBV9 and TRBJ2-7, with D possibly matching TRBD2 (6 bases). The CDR3 extends over 16 amino acids. From germline, CDR1 is SGDLS and CDR2 YYNGEE. V dropped 3 bases and J dropped 3 bases, with 19 bases sitting between them. CDR3 coding DNA: TGTGCCAGCAGCGCTTACGACGGAGGGGTTGGCTACGAGCAGTACTTC. Its translation is CASSAYDGGVGYEQYF.

This sequence joins TRBV28 and TRBJ2-4; 7 nucleotides match TRBD1. Germline V gene data show CDR1 as MDHEN and CDR2 as SYDVKM. This CDR3 comprises 14 residues. J gave up 3 bases and V 5 bases, and 4 bases lay outside the gene matches. The CDR3, as DNA: TGTGCCAGCAGTCCTACAGGGGACAAAAACATTCAGTACTTC. Amino acids: CASSPTGDKNIQYF.

The V call is TRBV27, the J call TRBJ2-3, with D unclear. V was clipped by 2 bases and J by 0 bases, with 6 bases between them. The CDR3 is made up of 14 amino acids. The germline V gene encodes CDR1 MNHEY and CDR2 SMNVEV (reference sequence). DNA of the CDR3: TGTGCCAGCAGTTTAAGCAGGAGCACAGATACGCAGTATTTT. It specifies CASSLSRSTDTQYF.

The rearrangement uses TRBV7-9 and TRBJ2-3, with TRBD2 identical over 11 bases. The CDR3 has 16 residues. Trimming at V came to 5 bases and at J to 2 bases, leaving 6 bases not matched to a gene. CDR1 and CDR2 from the germline V gene are SEHNR and FQNEAQ (reference sequence). The CDR3 region has the DNA TGTGCCAGCAGCCTGACTAGCGGGGATCACACAGATACGCAGTATTTT. Translation gives CASSLTSGDHTDTQYF.

The genes are TRBV4-3 and TRBJ2-2; D gene ambiguous. The germline V gene encodes CDR1 LGHNA and CDR2 YSLEER. The CDR3 extends over 13 amino acids. The V gene lost 1 base and the J gene lost 6 bases, with 6 bases spanning the gap. The CDR3 sequence is CASSQAGPGELFF. In DNA, the CDR3 is TGCGCCAGCAGCCAAGCCGGGCCCGGGGAGCTGTTTTTT.

This chain uses TRBV28 with TRBJ1-5, with 8 bases lining up with TRBD1. V lost 2 bases and J lost 6; bases outside the gene matches: 3. This CDR3 region has 14 residues. CDR1 MDHEN and CDR2 SYDVKM come from the germline V gene. In DNA form, the CDR3 reads TGTGCCAGCAGTTTACAGGGGGCCGGTCAGCCCCAGCATTTT. Encoded protein: CASSLQGAGQPQHF.